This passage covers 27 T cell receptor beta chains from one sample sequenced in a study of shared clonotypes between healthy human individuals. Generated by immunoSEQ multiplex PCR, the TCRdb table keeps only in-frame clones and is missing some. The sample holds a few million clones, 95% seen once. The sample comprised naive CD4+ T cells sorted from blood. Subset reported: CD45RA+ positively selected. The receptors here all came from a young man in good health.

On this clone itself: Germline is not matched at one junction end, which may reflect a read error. The CDR3 nucleotides are TGTGCTAGCAGCTTAGCTGCTGGAAACACCATATATTTT. Translating it yields CASSLAAGNTIYF. The V call is TRBV7-7, the J call TRBJ1-3; no firm D call. This CDR3 region has 13 residues. CDR1 and CDR2 from the germline V gene are SSHAT and FNYEAQ (reference sequence).

As DNA, the CDR3 is TGCGCCAGCAGCCGTCAAGCGGGAGAAAACCACAATGAGCAGTTCTTC. Encoded protein: CASSRQAGENHNEQFF. The J gene is TRBJ2-1, the V gene TRBV4-3; TRBD2 aligns across 8 bases. The V gene's germline CDR1 is LGHNA and CDR2 YSLEER. This CDR3 spans 16 amino acids. V trimming: 4 bases; J trimming: 5 bases; junction bases outside the gene matches: 10.

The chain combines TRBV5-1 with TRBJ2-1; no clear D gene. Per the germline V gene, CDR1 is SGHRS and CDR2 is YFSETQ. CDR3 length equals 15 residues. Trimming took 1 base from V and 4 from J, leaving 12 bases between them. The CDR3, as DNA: TGCGCCAGCAGCTTGTTAGGTGGGGAATACAATGAGCAGTTCTTC. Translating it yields CASSLLGGEYNEQFF. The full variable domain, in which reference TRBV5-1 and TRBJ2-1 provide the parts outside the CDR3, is KAGVTQTPRYLIKTRGQQVTLSCSPISGHRSVSWYQQTPGQGLQFLFEYFSETQRNKGNFPGRFSGRQFSNSRSEMNVSTLELGDSALYLCASSLLGGEYNEQFFGPGTRLTVL.

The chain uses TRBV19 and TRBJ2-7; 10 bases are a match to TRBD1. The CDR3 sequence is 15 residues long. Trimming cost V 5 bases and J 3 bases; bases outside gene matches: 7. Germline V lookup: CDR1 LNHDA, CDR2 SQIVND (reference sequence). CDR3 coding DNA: TGTGCCAGTAGTTACGCGGGACAGGGGTTCTACGAGCAGTACTTC. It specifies CASSYAGQGFYEQYF.

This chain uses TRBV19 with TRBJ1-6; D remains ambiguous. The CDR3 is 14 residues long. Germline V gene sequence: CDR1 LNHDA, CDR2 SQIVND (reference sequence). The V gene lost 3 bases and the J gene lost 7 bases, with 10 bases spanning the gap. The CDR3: CASSMRENNSPLHF. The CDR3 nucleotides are TGTGCCAGTAGTATGAGGGAAAACAATTCACCCCTCCACTTT.

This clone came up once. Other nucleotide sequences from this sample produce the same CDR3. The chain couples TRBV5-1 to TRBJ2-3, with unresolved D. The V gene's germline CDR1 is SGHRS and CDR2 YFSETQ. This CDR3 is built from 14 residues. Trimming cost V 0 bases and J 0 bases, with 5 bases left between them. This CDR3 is CASSLGGSTDTQYF. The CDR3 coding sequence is TGCGCCAGCAGCTTGGGCGGCAGCACAGATACGCAGTATTTT.

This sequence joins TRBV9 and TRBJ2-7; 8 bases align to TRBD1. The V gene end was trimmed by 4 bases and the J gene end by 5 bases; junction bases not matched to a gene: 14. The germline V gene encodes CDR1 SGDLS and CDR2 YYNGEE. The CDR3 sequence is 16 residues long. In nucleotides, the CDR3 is TGTGCCAGCAGCATAGGGCCCGGACAGGGTTTGGACGAGCAGTACTTC. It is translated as CASSIGPGQGLDEQYF. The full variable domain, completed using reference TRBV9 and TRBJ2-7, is DSGVTQTPKHLITATGQRVTLRCSPRSGDLSVYWYQQSLDQGLQFLIQYYNGEERAKGNILERFSAQQFPDLHSELNLSSLELGDSALYFCASSIGPGQGLDEQYFGPGTRLTVT.

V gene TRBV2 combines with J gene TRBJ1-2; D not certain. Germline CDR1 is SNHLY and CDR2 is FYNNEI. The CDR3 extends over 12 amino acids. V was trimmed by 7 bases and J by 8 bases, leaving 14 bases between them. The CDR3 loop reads CASKVASGGYTF. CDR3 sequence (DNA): TGTGCCAGCAAAGTAGCGAGCGGCGGCTACACCTTC. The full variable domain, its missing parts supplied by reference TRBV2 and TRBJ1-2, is EPEVTQTPSHQVTQMGQEVILRCVPISNHLYFYWYRQILGQKVEFLVSFYNNEISEKSEIFDDQFSVERPDGSNFTLKIRSTKLEDSAMYFCASKVASGGYTFGSGTRLTVV.

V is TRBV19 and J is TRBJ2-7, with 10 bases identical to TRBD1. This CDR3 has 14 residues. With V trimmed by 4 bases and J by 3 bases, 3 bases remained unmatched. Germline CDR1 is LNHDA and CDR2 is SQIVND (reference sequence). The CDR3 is CASSTGTGVYEQYF. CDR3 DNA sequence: TGTGCCAGTAGTACCGGGACAGGGGTCTACGAGCAGTACTTC.

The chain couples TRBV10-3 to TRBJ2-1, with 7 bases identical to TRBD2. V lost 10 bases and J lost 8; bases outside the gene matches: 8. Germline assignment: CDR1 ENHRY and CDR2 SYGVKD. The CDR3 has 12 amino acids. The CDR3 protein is CATGPSGHEQFF. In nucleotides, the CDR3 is TGTGCCACAGGGCCTAGCGGCCATGAGCAGTTCTTC.

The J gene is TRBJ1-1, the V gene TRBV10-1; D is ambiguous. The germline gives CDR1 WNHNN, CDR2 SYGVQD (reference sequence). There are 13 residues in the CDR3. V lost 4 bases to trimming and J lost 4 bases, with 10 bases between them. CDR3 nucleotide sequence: TGCGCCAGCAGTGGCCTAGGGAGCACTGAAGCTTTCTTT. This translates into CASSGLGSTEAFF.

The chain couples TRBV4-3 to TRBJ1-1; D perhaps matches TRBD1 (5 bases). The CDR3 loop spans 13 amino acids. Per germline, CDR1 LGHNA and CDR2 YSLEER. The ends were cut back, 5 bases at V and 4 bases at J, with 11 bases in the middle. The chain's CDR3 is CASSNRLGTEAFF. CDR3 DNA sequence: TGCGCCAGCAGCAACAGGCTGGGCACTGAAGCTTTCTTT.

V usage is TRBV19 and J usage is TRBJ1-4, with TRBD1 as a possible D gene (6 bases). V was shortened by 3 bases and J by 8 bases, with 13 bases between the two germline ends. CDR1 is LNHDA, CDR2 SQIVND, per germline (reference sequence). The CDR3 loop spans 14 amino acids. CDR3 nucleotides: TGTGCCAGTAGTATTACAGGGCCTGAGGAAAAACTGTTTTTT. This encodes CASSITGPEEKLFF.

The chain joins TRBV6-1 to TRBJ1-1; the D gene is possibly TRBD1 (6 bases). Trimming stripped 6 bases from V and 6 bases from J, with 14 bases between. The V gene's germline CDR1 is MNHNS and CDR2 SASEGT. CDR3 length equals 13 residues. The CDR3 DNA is TGTGCCAGCAGGAGTCAGGGGCAGGCTGAAGCTTTCTTT. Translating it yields CASRSQGQAEAFF.

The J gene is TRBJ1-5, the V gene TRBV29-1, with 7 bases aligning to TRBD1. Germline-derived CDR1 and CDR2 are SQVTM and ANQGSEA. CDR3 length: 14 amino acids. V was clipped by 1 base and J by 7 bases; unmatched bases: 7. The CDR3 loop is CSVEGQGVGQPQHF. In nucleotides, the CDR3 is TGCAGCGTTGAAGGGCAGGGGGTCGGACAGCCCCAGCATTTT.

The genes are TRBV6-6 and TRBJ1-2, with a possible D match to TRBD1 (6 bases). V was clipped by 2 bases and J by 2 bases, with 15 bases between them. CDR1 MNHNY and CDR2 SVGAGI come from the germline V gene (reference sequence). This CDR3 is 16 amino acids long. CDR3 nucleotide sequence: TGTGCCAGCAGTTACCGGACAGTAGACTTAAACTATGGCTACACCTTC. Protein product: CASSYRTVDLNYGYTF.

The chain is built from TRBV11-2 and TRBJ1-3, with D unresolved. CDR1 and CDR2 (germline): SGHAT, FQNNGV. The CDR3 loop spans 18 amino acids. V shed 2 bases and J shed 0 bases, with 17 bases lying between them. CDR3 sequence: CASSLRRARADSGNTIYF. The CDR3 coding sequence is TGTGCCAGCAGCTTACGCCGGGCCCGGGCCGACTCTGGAAACACCATATATTTT.

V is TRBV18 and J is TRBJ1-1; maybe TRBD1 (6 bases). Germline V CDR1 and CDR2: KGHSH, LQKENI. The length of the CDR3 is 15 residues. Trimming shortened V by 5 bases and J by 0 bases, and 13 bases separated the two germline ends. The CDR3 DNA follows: TGTGCCAGCTCATCCACGGACAGACTGAACACTGAAGCTTTCTTT. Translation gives CASSSTDRLNTEAFF.

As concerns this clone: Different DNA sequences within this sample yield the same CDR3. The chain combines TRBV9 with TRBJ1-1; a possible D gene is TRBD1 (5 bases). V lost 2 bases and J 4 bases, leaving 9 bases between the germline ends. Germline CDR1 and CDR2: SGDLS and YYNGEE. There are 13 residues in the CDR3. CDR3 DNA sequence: TGTGCCAGCAGCGTCCGGGGGGGCACTGAAGCTTTCTTT. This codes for CASSVRGGTEAFF.

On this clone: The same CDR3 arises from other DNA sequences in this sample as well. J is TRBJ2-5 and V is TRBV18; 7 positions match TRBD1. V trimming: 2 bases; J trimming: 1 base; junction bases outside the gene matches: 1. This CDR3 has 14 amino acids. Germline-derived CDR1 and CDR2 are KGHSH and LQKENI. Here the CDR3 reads CASSPRTGQETQYF. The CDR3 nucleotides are TGTGCCAGCTCACCAAGGACAGGCCAAGAGACCCAGTACTTC.

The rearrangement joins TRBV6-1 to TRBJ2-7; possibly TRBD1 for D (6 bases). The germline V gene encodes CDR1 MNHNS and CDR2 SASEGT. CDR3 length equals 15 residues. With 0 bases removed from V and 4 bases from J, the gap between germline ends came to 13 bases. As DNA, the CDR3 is TGTGCCAGCAGTGAAGCTCCGGGACACCAATACGAGCAGTACTTC. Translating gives CASSEAPGHQYEQYF.

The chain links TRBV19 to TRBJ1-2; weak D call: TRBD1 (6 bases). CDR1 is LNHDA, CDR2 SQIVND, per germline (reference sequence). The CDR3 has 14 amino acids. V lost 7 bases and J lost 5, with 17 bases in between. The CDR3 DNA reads TGTGCCAGTAACCCCACAGGGTTTGGATATGGCTACACCTTC. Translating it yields CASNPTGFGYGYTF.

The CDR3 DNA is TGCGCCAGCAGCCCGGGACAGGGGTCCTACTATGGCTACACCTTC. Translation: CASSPGQGSYYGYTF. The chain combines TRBV5-1 with TRBJ1-2, with TRBD1 matching over 10 bases. From germline, CDR1 is SGHRS and CDR2 YFSETQ. The trim removed 4 bases at V and 3 bases at J, leaving 6 bases unmatched. The CDR3 contains 15 residues.

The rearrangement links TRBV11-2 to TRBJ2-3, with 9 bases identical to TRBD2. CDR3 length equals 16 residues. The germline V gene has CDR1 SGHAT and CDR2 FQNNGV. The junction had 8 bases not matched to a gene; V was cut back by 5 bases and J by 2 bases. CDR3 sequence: CASSQSGRSDTDTQYF. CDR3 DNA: TGTGCCAGCAGCCAAAGCGGGAGGAGTGACACAGATACGCAGTATTTT.

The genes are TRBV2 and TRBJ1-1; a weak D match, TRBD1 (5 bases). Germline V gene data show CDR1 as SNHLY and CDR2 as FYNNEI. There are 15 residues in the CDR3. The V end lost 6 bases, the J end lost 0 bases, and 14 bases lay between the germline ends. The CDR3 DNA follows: TGTGCCAGCAGCGGGACGTTGGGGCTGAACACTGAAGCTTTCTTT. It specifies CASSGTLGLNTEAFF.

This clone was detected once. CDR3 amino acids: CASSQRGQFGETQYF. The CDR3 bases are TGCGCCAGCAGCCAGAGAGGACAGTTCGGGGAGACCCAGTACTTC. The genes are TRBV4-3 and TRBJ2-5; D may be TRBD1 (6 bases). Germline CDR1 LGHNA, CDR2 YSLEER. Trimming stripped 3 bases from V and 5 bases from J, with 16 bases between. The CDR3 has 15 amino acids.

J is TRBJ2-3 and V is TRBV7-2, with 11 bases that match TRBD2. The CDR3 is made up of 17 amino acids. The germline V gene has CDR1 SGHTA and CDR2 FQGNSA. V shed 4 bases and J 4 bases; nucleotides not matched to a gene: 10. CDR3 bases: TGTGCCAGCAGCTCTCCCTTAGCGGGAGGGCCCTCAGATACGCAGTATTTT. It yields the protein CASSSPLAGGPSDTQYF.